Sequencing of this TCR beta chain was carried out in a study of Ad26.COV2.S vaccination and SARS-CoV-2 variants. Assay: immunoSEQ multiplex PCR; the TCRdb copy retains only in-frame clones and omits some. Counted here are 350,000 to 500,000 clones, 90% occurring once; the ten biggest clones make up approximately 4.3%. Looked up from germline, CDR1 is MDHEN and CDR2 is SYDVKM. The CDR3 sequence is 15 residues long. With 6 bases removed from V and 2 bases from J, the gap between germline ends came to 14 bases. Treatment specified: some 19 received Ad26.COV2.S at low or high dose, single or two shots; about 5 received placebo; per-sample allocation not given. Sampling happened 63 days after the first vaccine or placebo injection.

Sequencing used peripheral blood, obtained in a trial of Ad26.COV2.S vaccine versus placebo. The TCR sequence derives from a person aged 18-65 years who received the Ad26.COV2.S COVID-19 vaccine or a placebo. The rearrangement uses TRBV28 and TRBJ1-3; perhaps TRBD1 as D (5 bases). The CDR3 region is CASRLRGVAGNTIYF. In DNA form, the CDR3 reads TGTGCCAGCAGACTCCGGGGGGTAGCTGGAAACACCATATATTTT.